Here is one T cell receptor beta chain with its context. Its antigen has not been determined. Per-nucleotide qualities are absent, and no much larger clonotype sits a single base away. This specimen comes from a study of blood T cell repertoires in COVID-19 (dated by TCRdb to about 2020). Turning to the overall study: Samples from collaborators originated in the United States, Italy and Spain and spanned both the acute and convalescent phases of COVID-19. The material from the prospective study consisted of cDNA or gDNA derived from T cells, B-cell-depleted T cells, or PBMCs. Deeply sampled blood TCRbeta repertoires from subjects exposed to, actively infected with, or recovered from COVID-19 were included in the dataset. HLA class I and class II types, where available, came from metadata supplied by the sample provider rather than from assay-based typing. A de-identified subject ID, COVID-19 status, age in years and sex were almost always included in the sample metadata. Samples were obtained from the ongoing ImmuneRACE study (first 160 participants) and from 1,000 to 1,500 subjects provided by 6 global collaborators. The repertoires were released in a freely available public database intended as a resource for research on the immune response to SARS-CoV-2.

The germline V gene (reference sequence) specifies SEHNR as CDR1 and FQNEAQ as CDR2. The CDR3 sequence holds 14 residues, the cysteine and phenylalanine included. Only CDR3 DNA is held: 42 bases, read in frame from base 1. V is cut back by 5 bases and J by 7 bases, with 5 bases in the junction unmatched. At one collaborating source in Seattle, patients were enrolled during active infection and were followed longitudinally through the course of disease. Whole blood was collected in K2EDTA tubes by collaborating institutions according to the institutions' own protocols. For TCRbeta analysis, collaborators shipped samples in one of three forms: frozen whole blood, isolated PBMCs, or DNA extracted from either of those sample types. TCRbeta CDR3 regions were amplified from genomic DNA by means of the immunoSEQ Assay, a bias-controlled multiplex PCR. The authors processed their data as follows. The number of nucleated cells in each sample was estimated by amplification of reference gene primers within the assay. To quantify the absolute abundance of each unique TCRbeta CDR3 rearrangement, sequence reads were collapsed and filtered. For each sample, productive Simpson clonality was calculated as the square root of Simpson's diversity index across productive rearrangements. Not all clones reach the TCRdb copy of this immuneACCESS table, which keeps in-frame sequences only. Checked studies attribute under half of the gap to unresolved V genes and leave the rest unexplained. V, J and clone size were drawn from that table, and D and trimming were deduced from the DNA. A total of around 160,000 clones appear in this sample, approximately 90% of them only once. Of the sample, 10% to 13% falls within the top ten clones.

Overall study outcomes, separate from this receptor: The quantity of clinical and demographic metadata differed by source and by participant and was supplied without curation.

The clonotype was recovered from an older woman with COVID-19, enrolled during active disease. The specimen sequenced was peripheral blood. The sequence is built from TRBV7-9 and TRBJ1-5, with TRBD1 matching 10 junction bases. The DNA is as follows: TGTGCCAGCAGCCACGGGACAGGGGACCAGCCCCAGCATTTT. Its protein product is CASSHGTGDQPQHF. This CDR3, with the reference TRBV7-9 and TRBJ1-5 proteins standing in past its ends, gives the full variable domain DTGVSQNPRHKITKRGQNVTFRCDPISEHNRLYWYRQTLGQGPEFLTYFQNEAQLEKSRLLSDRFSAERPKGSFSTLEIQRTEQGDSAMYLCASSHGTGDQPQHFGDGTRLSIL.